This TCR beta chain was profiled in a study of response to subunit inactivated influenza vaccine. Notes on the study in general: Every seasonal influenza vaccination brings in few new T cells, the authors suggested.

TCRdb re-analysed the RT-PCR reads in MiXCR, keeping a single row per CDR3 protein. Of roughly 570,000 distinct CDR3 sequences in the sample, 13% were seen once. J lost 5 bases, V lost 6 bases, and 8 bases had no gene match. The CDR3 loop spans 14 amino acids. Germline CDR1 DFQATT, CDR2 SNEGSKA (reference sequence). A few counts support this clonotype. Its specificity is unknown. This chain joins TRBV20-1 and TRBJ2-2; TRBD2 matches 8 bases. The sample consisted of PBMCs from blood, taken more than 35 days after vaccination. The TCR comes from a man in his forties or fifties who received an inactivated influenza vaccine. DNA for the CDR3: TGCAGTGCCATAGCGGGATCCCAAACCGGGGAGCTGTTTTTT. It translates to CSAIAGSQTGELFF.